The 20 T cell receptor beta chains below were found in one sample sequenced in a study of blood T cell repertoires in COVID-19. The method was immunoSEQ multiplex PCR; TCRdb's version includes in-frame clones alone and lacks a portion of them. The sample holds a few hundred thousand clones; roughly 91% are singletons and the top ten take around 2%. The specimen was PBMCs or T cells enriched from blood (not recorded which). The receptors derive from an older woman in a cohort exposed to, infected with or recovered from COVID-19 (not recorded which).

The V gene is TRBV9, the J gene TRBJ2-1, with 15 bases lining up with TRBD2. The CDR3 is 15 amino acids. Trimming cost V 3 bases and J 8 bases; bases outside gene matches: 3. Germline lookup yields CDR1 SGDLS and CDR2 YYNGEE. Written as DNA, the CDR3 is TGTGCCAGCAGCGGGGGACTAGCGGGAGGCCATGAGCAGTTCTTC. This encodes CASSGGLAGGHEQFF. The full variable domain, its missing parts supplied by reference TRBV9 and TRBJ2-1, is DSGVTQTPKHLITATGQRVTLRCSPRSGDLSVYWYQQSLDQGLQFLIQYYNGEERAKGNILERFSAQQFPDLHSELNLSSLELGDSALYFCASSGGLAGGHEQFFGPGTRLTVL.

The chain links TRBV10-3 to TRBJ1-6, with TRBD1 identical over 7 bases. Germline values: CDR1 ENHRY, CDR2 SYGVKD. This CDR3 is built from 15 residues. The ends lost 6 bases at V and 4 bases at J; junction bases unmatched: 6. CDR3 in amino acids: CAIRVAGQYNSPLHF. The CDR3 bases are TGTGCCATCAGAGTCGCGGGACAGTATAATTCACCCCTCCACTTT.

This rearrangement joins TRBV6-5 to TRBJ1-1, with D maybe TRBD1 (5 bases). In germline, CDR1 is MNHEY, CDR2 SVGAGI. Between the trimmed V and J ends, which lost 9 bases and 5 bases, there was a span of 16 bases. The CDR3 loop spans 13 amino acids. CDR3 region: CASPPGGGTEAFF. CDR3 bases: TGTGCCAGTCCTCCCGGGGGAGGAACTGAAGCTTTCTTT.

The chain employs TRBV3-1 (or the pseudogene TRBV3-2) and TRBJ1-6; D possibly corresponds to TRBD1 (5 bases). V was cut by 2 bases and J by 5 bases, with 10 bases left in between. Germline assignment: CDR1 LGHDT and CDR2 YNNKEL (reference sequence). This CDR3 contains 15 residues. CDR3 in amino acids: CASSQLGPNNSPLHF. The DNA of the CDR3 is TGTGCCAGCAGCCAACTGGGGCCAAATAATTCACCCCTCCACTTT.

The chain uses TRBV5-4 and TRBJ1-1; D not resolved. The V and J ends lost 1 base and 3 bases respectively, with 7 bases between them. Germline values: CDR1 SGHNT, CDR2 YYREEE (reference sequence). CDR3 length: 13 amino acids. The CDR3: CASSLRDDTEAFF. In nucleotides, the CDR3 is TGTGCCAGCAGCTTGCGGGATGACACTGAAGCTTTCTTT.

This clone appeared a few times. The V and J genes are TRBV7-9 and TRBJ2-1; tentative D call: TRBD2 (6 bases). From germline, CDR1 is SEHNR and CDR2 FQNEAQ (reference sequence). This CDR3 is built from 16 residues. The ends were cut back, 2 bases at V and 6 bases at J, with 17 bases in the middle. The CDR3 here is CASSLLYGRVSNEQFF. CDR3 bases: TGTGCCAGCAGCTTATTGTACGGGAGAGTATCCAATGAGCAGTTCTTC.

The rearrangement links TRBV6-5 to TRBJ2-1; no definite D call. Deletions cut 6 bases from V and 5 bases from J, with 8 bases between. There are 12 residues in the CDR3. Germline lookup yields CDR1 MNHEY and CDR2 SVGAGI. The DNA for the CDR3 is TGTGCCAGCAGGAGGTCTAACAATGAGCAGTTCTTC. Translated: CASRRSNNEQFF.

In this sample, this clone turned up once. The V and J genes are TRBV5-1 and TRBJ2-1; 9 bases map to TRBD2. The CDR3 has 15 residues. Trimming took 1 base from V and 7 from J; bases not matched to a gene: 6. Germline V gene lookup returns CDR1 SGHRS and CDR2 YFSETQ. The CDR3 loop is CASSLLAGVVNEQFF. DNA of the CDR3: TGCGCCAGCAGCTTGTTAGCGGGAGTGGTAAATGAGCAGTTCTTC.

V usage is TRBV9 and J usage is TRBJ2-7, with 8 bases matching TRBD1. V lost 3 bases and J lost 3; bases outside the gene matches: 8. This CDR3 is 15 amino acids long. In germline, CDR1 is SGDLS, CDR2 YYNGEE. CDR3 DNA sequence: TGTGCCAGCAGCGGAACCGGGACAGGACACTACGAGCAGTACTTC. Its protein product is CASSGTGTGHYEQYF. The full variable domain, rest sourced from reference TRBV9 and TRBJ2-7, is DSGVTQTPKHLITATGQRVTLRCSPRSGDLSVYWYQQSLDQGLQFLIQYYNGEERAKGNILERFSAQQFPDLHSELNLSSLELGDSALYFCASSGTGTGHYEQYFGPGTRLTVT.

This chain links TRBV24-1 with TRBJ2-7, with D perhaps TRBD2 (7 bases). In germline, CDR1 is KGHDR, CDR2 SFDVKD. The CDR3 loop spans 14 amino acids. V lost 5 bases to trimming and J lost 6 bases, with 16 bases between them. DNA for the CDR3: TGTGCCACCAGTGCGAGCGGGACGGGGGCCGAGCAGTACTTC. Its translation is CATSASGTGAEQYF.

In this sample, this clone turned up once. This chain links TRBV28 with TRBJ1-1, with 10 nucleotides matching TRBD1. Unmatched junction bases numbered 8, after V lost 6 bases and J lost 4 bases. Looked up from germline, CDR1 is MDHEN and CDR2 is SYDVKM. The CDR3 sequence is 15 residues long. This chain's CDR3 is CASRPRDRGPTEAFF. The CDR3 nucleotides are TGTGCCAGCAGGCCCCGGGACAGGGGACCCACTGAAGCTTTCTTT.

V and J are TRBV6-6 and TRBJ2-3; D is unclear. The CDR3 is made up of 16 amino acids. Germline V gene data show CDR1 as MNHNY and CDR2 as SVGAGI (reference sequence). V dropped 2 bases and J dropped 6 bases, with 18 bases sitting between them. CDR3 bases: TGTGCCAGCAGTTACGGGTTGGGCCCGACCAAGGATACGCAGTATTTT. It specifies CASSYGLGPTKDTQYF.

The rearrangement joins TRBV5-4 to TRBJ2-1; 7 bases line up with TRBD2. V shed 4 bases and J 6 bases; nucleotides not matched to a gene: 13. The CDR3 sequence is 16 residues long. Germline V gene lookup returns CDR1 SGHNT and CDR2 YYREEE (reference sequence). CDR3 nucleotides: TGTGCCAGCAGCCCTCCTCAGTCTAGCGGACCCAATGAGCAGTTCTTC. It encodes CASSPPQSSGPNEQFF.

The chain combines TRBV9 with TRBJ1-1; TRBD1 matches 7 bases. CDR1 SGDLS and CDR2 YYNGEE come from the germline V gene. Germline trimming cut 3 bases from V and 8 bases from J; bases unmatched to any gene: 4. This CDR3 is 12 amino acids long. The CDR3 here is CASSARGQEAFF. The DNA of the CDR3 is TGTGCCAGCAGCGCAAGGGGACAGGAAGCTTTCTTT.

The J gene is TRBJ2-7, the V gene TRBV2; the D gene is possibly TRBD1 (5 bases). The CDR3 extends over 13 amino acids. The V gene lost 7 bases and the J gene lost 0 bases, with 10 bases spanning the gap. Germline V gene lookup returns CDR1 SNHLY and CDR2 FYNNEI. The CDR3 is CASKQVFSYEQYF. As DNA, the CDR3 is TGTGCCAGCAAACAGGTGTTCTCCTACGAGCAGTACTTC.

The CDR3 sequence: CASSMAGQGNQPQHF. CDR3 sequence (DNA): TGTGCCAGTAGTATGGCGGGACAGGGGAATCAGCCCCAGCATTTT. V is TRBV19 and J is TRBJ1-5; TRBD1 matches 10 bases. Germline values: CDR1 LNHDA, CDR2 SQIVND (reference sequence). There are 15 residues in the CDR3. The trim removed 3 bases at V and 4 bases at J, leaving 3 bases unmatched.

The chain uses TRBV7-6 and TRBJ2-1; the D is unclear. V was cut by 5 bases and J by 0 bases, with 14 bases left in between. The germline gives CDR1 SGHVS, CDR2 FNYEAQ. This CDR3 contains 16 residues. The CDR3 reads CASSPTGITSYNEQFF. In DNA, the CDR3 is TGTGCCAGCAGCCCCACGGGTATTACCTCCTACAATGAGCAGTTCTTC.

The chain recombines TRBV11-2 with TRBJ2-1, with TRBD2 identical over 7 bases. The trim removed 3 bases at V and 7 bases at J, leaving 9 bases unmatched. This CDR3 comprises 15 residues. Germline CDR1 is SGHAT and CDR2 is FQNNGV. The chain's CDR3 is CASSFTAGVGNEQFF. The CDR3 DNA sequence: TGTGCCAGCAGCTTCACCGCGGGAGTGGGGAATGAGCAGTTCTTC. The full variable domain, its missing parts supplied by reference TRBV11-2 and TRBJ2-1, is EAGVAQSPRYKIIEKRQSVAFWCNPISGHATLYWYQQILGQGPKLLIQFQNNGVVDDSQLPKDRFSAERLKGVDSTLKIQPAKLEDSAVYLCASSFTAGVGNEQFFGPGTRLTVL.

This CDR3 is CAWSGTGGRTNEKLFF. The CDR3 nucleotides are TGTGCCTGGAGTGGGACAGGGGGAAGGACTAATGAAAAACTGTTTTTT. J is TRBJ1-4 and V is TRBV30; 10 nucleotides line up with TRBD1. CDR3 length equals 16 residues. V dropped 1 base and J dropped 2; count of bases not matched to a gene: 4. Germline V gene sequence: CDR1 GTSNPN, CDR2 SVGIG (reference sequence).

The V call is TRBV10-3, the J call TRBJ1-1, with D unresolved. The V and J ends lost 2 bases and 1 base respectively, with 8 bases between them. This CDR3 contains 14 residues. Germline V gene lookup returns CDR1 ENHRY and CDR2 SYGVKD. The CDR3 is CAISEGQRNTEAFF. The CDR3, as DNA: TGTGCCATCAGTGAGGGGCAGAGGAACACTGAAGCTTTCTTT.